Given below is one T cell receptor beta chain in context. Its antigen is currently unknown. The sample comes from a study of shared clonotypes between healthy human individuals. Every subset's genomic DNA went evenly onto several immunoSEQ plates. Repertoires were generated with immunoSEQ multiplex PCR, while TCRdb's copy carries only in-frame clones and drops some. The top ten clones hold 1% to 1.5% of a sample with 1,500,000 or so clones, approximately 97% of them seen once. Between the trimmed V and J ends, which lost 1 base and 9 bases, there was a span of 13 bases. Germline CDR1 SEHNR, CDR2 FQNEAQ (reference sequence). The length of the CDR3 is 15 residues. Whole-study findings and limits: On the whole, naive subsets had larger estimated richness than memory subsets had.

The TCR sequence derives from a man aged 25-45 years in good health. What was sequenced was naive CD4+ T cells sorted from blood. Stated subset: CD45RA+ positively selected. The J gene is TRBJ1-6, the V gene TRBV7-9; D perhaps matches TRBD1 (5 bases). CDR3 residues: CASSLEGVGTSPLHF. In DNA, the CDR3 is TGTGCCAGCAGCTTAGAGGGAGTTGGGACTTCACCCCTCCACTTT.